This TCR beta chain originates from a study of cytomegalovirus exposure and HLA in healthy donors. Study-level results: An analysis done earlier found most TCR beta V segments productive about 87% or about 30% of the time. In vitro testing confirmed a few CMV-associated chains as specific for CMV antigens. A later analysis found common viral pathogens apparently linked to several of the most significant clusters. In a later analysis, donors in an Asian-associated ancestry cluster reportedly had fewer N-insertions in productive TCRs than the cohort mean.

This PCR relied on a set of 60 Vbeta primers and 13 Jbeta primers. Sequenced by immunoSEQ multiplex PCR; TCRdb stores in-frame clones only, minus some. The profile shows some 130,000 clones, roughly 85% of them singletons. V gave up 3 bases and J gave up 7 bases; unmatched junction bases: 9. The CDR3 has 17 residues. Germline values: CDR1 SGHRS, CDR2 YFSETQ. This clone was counted a few times. The target antigen is unknown. The receptor comes from a middle-aged man in good health and CMV-seropositive. The rearrangement links TRBV5-1 to TRBJ1-6; 11 bases line up with TRBD1. The source material was PBMCs. The CDR3: CASSSFPGQGENSPLHF. In DNA, the CDR3 is TGCGCCAGCAGCTCATTTCCGGGACAGGGGGAAAATTCACCCCTCCACTTT.